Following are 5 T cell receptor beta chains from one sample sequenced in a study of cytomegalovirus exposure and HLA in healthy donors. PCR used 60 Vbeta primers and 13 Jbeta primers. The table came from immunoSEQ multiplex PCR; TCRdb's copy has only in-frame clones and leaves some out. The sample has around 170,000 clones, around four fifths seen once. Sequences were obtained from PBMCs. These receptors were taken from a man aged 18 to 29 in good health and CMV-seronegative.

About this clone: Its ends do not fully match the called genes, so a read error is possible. CDR3 residues: CASSLDLTATGRLF. CDR3 DNA: TGTGCCAGCTCACTGGACCTAACAGCGACAGGACGCCTTTTT. The rearrangement joins TRBV18 to TRBJ1-4, with D possibly TRBD1 on 6 matching bases. Germline V CDR1 and CDR2: KGHSH, LQKENI. The CDR3 is 14 amino acids.

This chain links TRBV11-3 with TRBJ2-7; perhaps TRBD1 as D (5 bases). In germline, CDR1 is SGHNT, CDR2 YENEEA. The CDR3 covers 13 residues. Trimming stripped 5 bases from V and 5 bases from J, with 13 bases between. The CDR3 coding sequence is TGTGCCAGCAGCGGCCAGACAGACGACGAGCAGTACTTC. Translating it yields CASSGQTDDEQYF.

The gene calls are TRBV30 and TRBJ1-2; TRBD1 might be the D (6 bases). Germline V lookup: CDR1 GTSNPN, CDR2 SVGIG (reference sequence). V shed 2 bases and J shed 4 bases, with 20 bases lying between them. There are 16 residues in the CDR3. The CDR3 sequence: CAWSTPNQGSRYGYTF. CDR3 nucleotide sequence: TGTGCCTGGAGTACACCGAACCAGGGGTCTCGCTATGGCTACACCTTC.

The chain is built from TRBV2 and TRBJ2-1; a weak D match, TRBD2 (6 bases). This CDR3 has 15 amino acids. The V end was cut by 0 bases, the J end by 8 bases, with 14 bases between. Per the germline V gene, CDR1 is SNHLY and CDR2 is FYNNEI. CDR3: CASSEARRVRDEQFF. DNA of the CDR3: TGTGCCAGCAGTGAAGCGCGGAGGGTTAGGGATGAGCAGTTCTTC.

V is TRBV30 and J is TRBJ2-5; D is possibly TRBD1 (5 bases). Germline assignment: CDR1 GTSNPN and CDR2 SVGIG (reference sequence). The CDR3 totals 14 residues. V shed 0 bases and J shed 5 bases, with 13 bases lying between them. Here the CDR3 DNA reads TGTGCCTGGAGTGTAGGGGATTTCGGTGAGACCCAGTACTTC. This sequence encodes CAWSVGDFGETQYF.